The TCR beta chain under discussion was sequenced for a study of OX40 agonist ivuxolimab in advanced cancers. In the study overall: Given to patients was ivuxolimab, an agonistic anti-OX40 (CD134) antibody.

The V gene lost 6 bases and the J gene lost 0 bases, with 12 bases spanning the gap. There are 16 residues in the CDR3. Germline V lookup: CDR1 SGHTA, CDR2 FQGNSA. Patients were ineligible given autoimmune disease history or systemic immunosuppression. Produced via immunoSEQ multiplex PCR; TCRdb's table is partial and in-frame only. The sample has fewer than 55,000 clones; approximately 75% are singletons. The chain links TRBV7-2 to TRBJ2-6; no clear D gene. The sequences come from CD4+ or CD8+ T cells sorted from blood, collected in a trial of the OX40 agonist ivuxolimab. This TCR was recovered from an adult with an advanced solid tumor such as melanoma, head and neck, liver or kidney cancer. The CDR3, as DNA: TGTGCCAGCAGTAACGGACGGATCTCTGGGGCCAACGTCCTGACTTTC. Its translation: CASSNGRISGANVLTF. The variable domain in full, completed from reference TRBV7-2 and TRBJ2-6, reads GAGVSQSPSNKVTEKGKDVELRCDPISGHTALYWYRQSLGQGLEFLIYFQGNSAPDKSGLPSDRFSAERTGGSVSTLTIQRTQQEDSAVYLCASSNGRISGANVLTFGAGSRLTVL.